Listed here are 16 T cell receptor beta chains from one sample, sequenced in a study of T cell responses to AZD1222 COVID-19 vaccine. Clones were sequenced by immunoSEQ multiplex PCR, and TCRdb holds only the in-frame ones, with some missing. The table lists about 70,000 clones, nearly 90% of them singletons. Sequenced here: peripheral blood, sampled 28 days after the second AZD1222 dose. These receptor sequences come from an adult who received the AZD1222 COVID-19 vaccine.

V and J are TRBV3-1 (or the pseudogene TRBV3-2) and TRBJ1-2, with D hard to call. Germline values: CDR1 LGHDT, CDR2 YNNKEL (reference sequence). V lost 2 bases and J lost 8, with 27 bases in between. CDR3 length: 18 amino acids. CDR3: CASSQPGSVPGDIWGYTF. CDR3 nucleotide sequence: TGTGCCAGCAGCCAACCAGGCAGTGTACCCGGGGATATCTGGGGCTACACCTTC.

This clone was observed a handful of times. For the CDR3, the DNA is TGCGCCAGCAGCCTGGGCTGGAGGGGCGGCGGGGAGCTGTTTTTT. This sequence encodes CASSLGWRGGGELFF. The chain combines TRBV4-1 with TRBJ2-2, with D possibly TRBD2 on 6 matching bases. V was pared by 4 bases and J by 7 bases, with 16 bases between. Germline values: CDR1 MGHRA, CDR2 YSYEKL. The CDR3 loop spans 15 amino acids.

The chain is built from TRBV5-4 and TRBJ2-5; TRBD2 matches at 13 bases. J gave up 4 bases and V 0 bases, and 6 bases lay outside the gene matches. Germline CDR1 SGHNT, CDR2 YYREEE (reference sequence). This CDR3 contains 17 residues. CDR3 DNA sequence: TGTGCCAGCAGCTTGGTCATACTAGCGGGAGGGGGAGAGACCCAGTACTTC. It is translated as CASSLVILAGGGETQYF.

The rearrangement links TRBV30 to TRBJ1-3; D uncertain. CDR1 is GTSNPN and CDR2 is SVGIG in the germline V gene (reference sequence). The V gene lost 0 bases and the J gene lost 4 bases, with 7 bases spanning the gap. The CDR3 runs 13 residues. This CDR3 reads CAWSVLSGNTIYF. CDR3 DNA sequence: TGTGCCTGGAGTGTACTTTCGGGAAACACCATATATTTT.

As regards this clone: One end of the junction fails to match germline, which may point to a read error. V usage is TRBV29-1 and J usage is TRBJ1-1, with D perhaps TRBD1 (6 bases). This CDR3 spans 14 amino acids. Germline V gene lookup returns CDR1 SQVTM and CDR2 ANQGSEA. The CDR3 protein is CSVSLGGLNSEAFF. Written as DNA, the CDR3 is TGCAGCGTCTCCCTGGGGGGGCTGAACTCTGAAGCTTTCTTT.

The CDR3 reads CASTRNGLNTEAFF. The CDR3 bases are TGTGCCAGCACGAGGAACGGATTGAACACTGAAGCTTTCTTT. The gene calls are TRBV6-5 and TRBJ1-1; unclear D gene. This CDR3 spans 14 amino acids. V was trimmed by 7 bases and J by 0 bases, leaving 12 bases between them. Germline lookup yields CDR1 MNHEY and CDR2 SVGAGI.

The rearrangement uses TRBV14 and TRBJ2-7, with a weak D call TRBD1 (6 bases). Germline assignment: CDR1 SGHDN and CDR2 FVKESK. The CDR3 contains 14 residues. The V end was cut by 1 base, the J end by 9 bases, with 16 bases between. The CDR3 nucleotides are TGTGCCAGCAGCCAAGCCGGGACACCTCAGGGGCAGTACTTC. Protein: CASSQAGTPQGQYF.

J is TRBJ1-1 and V is TRBV10-3; possibly TRBD1 for D (5 bases). The germline V and J ends were trimmed by 11 bases and 1 base, with 20 bases remaining between them. Germline CDR1 ENHRY, CDR2 SYGVKD. The CDR3 extends over 15 amino acids. The CDR3 sequence: CASTGTVPPNTEAFF. The CDR3, as DNA: TGTGCCTCAACCGGGACCGTACCCCCGAACACTGAAGCTTTCTTT.

The gene calls are TRBV6-5 and TRBJ1-2; D uncertain. CDR3 length equals 14 residues. Per the germline V gene, CDR1 is MNHEY and CDR2 is SVGAGI. V lost 5 bases, J lost 0 bases, and 10 bases lay in between. This chain's CDR3 is CASSPQRANYGYTF. The CDR3 DNA reads as TGTGCCAGCAGTCCCCAGAGAGCTAACTATGGCTACACCTTC.

The rearrangement joins TRBV5-1 to TRBJ1-2, with 7 bases matching TRBD1. V lost 4 bases, J lost 4 bases, and 10 bases stayed unmatched. The CDR3 has 15 residues. Germline V lookup: CDR1 SGHRS, CDR2 YFSETQ. The CDR3 loop reads CASSPELGDSYGYTF. CDR3 DNA sequence: TGCGCCAGCAGCCCGGAGTTGGGGGACAGCTATGGCTACACCTTC.

The genes are TRBV14 and TRBJ2-4, with 13 bases that match TRBD2. Germline CDR1 SGHDN, CDR2 FVKESK. The V and J ends lost 4 bases and 9 bases, in that order; junction bases with no gene match: 6. CDR3 size: 15 residues. CDR3 in DNA: TGTGCCAGCAGCCGGACTAGCGGGAGTCATGTCATTCAGTACTTC. Protein product: CASSRTSGSHVIQYF.

The rearrangement joins TRBV18 to TRBJ1-1; no clear D. V lost 3 bases and J lost 0, with 5 bases in between. CDR3 length equals 13 residues. CDR1 and CDR2 (germline): KGHSH, LQKENI. CDR3 protein: CASSPSVNTEAFF. The CDR3 nucleotides read TGTGCCAGCTCACCGTCGGTGAACACTGAAGCTTTCTTT.

This chain connects TRBV21-1 to TRBJ1-4; TRBD1 is taken as the D call from the table, unchecked against the DNA. TRBV21-1 is listed as a pseudogene. CDR3 length: 13 amino acids. This CDR3 is CASSKRQCWGLFF. The DNA for the CDR3 is TGTGCCAGCAGCAAGAGACAGTGTTGGGGACTGTTTTTT.

This clone was detected only once. This chain uses TRBV11-2 with TRBJ2-1; D is possibly TRBD2 (5 bases). Trimming left V 1 base short and J 6 bases short, with 7 bases between. The CDR3 extends over 13 amino acids. Germline loops: CDR1 SGHAT, CDR2 FQNNGV. The CDR3 here is CASSLALVNEQFF. The CDR3 DNA sequence: TGTGCCAGCAGCTTAGCACTAGTCAATGAGCAGTTCTTC.

J is TRBJ2-3 and V is TRBV15; no firm D call. The CDR3 runs 15 residues. The germline V gene encodes CDR1 LNHNV and CDR2 YYDKDF (reference sequence). Trimming shortened V by 1 base and J by 10 bases, and 18 bases separated the two germline ends. CDR3 protein: CATSRVPGRIVAQYF. The CDR3 DNA is TGTGCCACCAGCAGAGTTCCCGGCCGGATAGTAGCGCAGTATTTT.

This chain uses TRBV27 with TRBJ2-1; D remains ambiguous. The germline gives CDR1 MNHEY, CDR2 SMNVEV (reference sequence). This CDR3 region has 13 residues. V was cut by 1 base and J by 5 bases, with 6 bases left in between. The CDR3 region is CASSLYFNNEQFF. The CDR3 nucleotides read TGTGCCAGCAGTTTATATTTCAACAATGAGCAGTTCTTC.